This TCR beta chain was sequenced in a study of blood T cell repertoires in COVID-19. The V gene's germline CDR1 is LGHDT and CDR2 YNNKEL (reference sequence). This CDR3 has 16 residues. The junction had 16 bases not matched to a gene; V was cut back by 4 bases and J by 8 bases. In the original processing: Researchers report that nucleated cell counts were estimated from reference gene primer amplification. Clones were read by immunoSEQ multiplex PCR, and TCRdb kept only the in-frame ones, dropping some. V and J calls plus clone size are reproduced from that table; the DNA served to infer D and trimming. The sample has roughly 100,000 clones, approximately 89% seen once.

V gene TRBV3-1 (or the pseudogene TRBV3-2) combines with J gene TRBJ1-2, with 7 positions matching TRBD1. Sequencing input: peripheral blood. This TCR was sampled from a woman aged 30 to 39 with acute or convalescent COVID-19. CDR3 DNA: TGTGCCAGCAGCCCCCTAGACAGGGACCCCCGGTGGGGCTACACCTTC. Translated, it gives CASSPLDRDPRWGYTF.